These 19 T cell receptor beta chains came from one sample sequenced in a study of cytomegalovirus exposure and HLA in healthy donors. The PCR made use of 60 Vbeta and 13 Jbeta primers. The assay was immunoSEQ multiplex PCR, and TCRdb's table has in-frame clones only and misses some. Counted here are about 170,000 clones, approximately 80% occurring once; the ten biggest clones make up 4.5%. Sequences were obtained from PBMCs. These receptors came from a woman between 45 and 65 years old in good health and CMV-seropositive.

This clone is a singleton in its sample. This chain uses TRBV5-3 with TRBJ2-7; D might be TRBD2 (5 bases). TRBV5-3 qualifies as an ORF whose function is uncertain. V was clipped by 2 bases and J by 2 bases, with 14 bases between them. This CDR3 spans 15 amino acids. Written as DNA, the CDR3 is TGTGCCAGAAGCTTCGGAGGTCCGGGCCCCTACGAGCAGTACTTC. As protein: CARSFGGPGPYEQYF.

Only one count was recorded for this clone. J is TRBJ2-5 and V is TRBV6-5; the match to TRBD1 covers 7 bases. The J call is in doubt because the DNA end fits TRBJ2-7 better. From germline, CDR1 is MNHEY and CDR2 SVGAGI. The CDR3 sequence is 14 residues long. This chain's CDR3 is CASSSRQGRNEQYF. In DNA, the CDR3 is TGTGCCAGCAGTTCCCGACAGGGAAGGAACGAGCAGTACTTC.

In its sample, this clone was seen a few times. This chain joins TRBV5-5 and TRBJ1-6; 8 positions agree with TRBD1. The J segment lost 0 bases and the V segment lost 3 bases, leaving 2 bases of the junction unmatched. This CDR3 region has 16 residues. The germline CDR1 and CDR2 sequences are SGHKS and YYEKEE (reference sequence). In nucleotides, the CDR3 is TGTGCCAGCAGCTCCGGACAGGGCTCCTATAATTCACCCCTCCACTTT. Translated, it gives CASSSGQGSYNSPLHF.

A word on this clone: The sample carries other DNA sequences with the same CDR3. The gene calls are TRBV11-3 and TRBJ1-1; D gene ambiguous. The V gene lost 1 base and the J gene lost 1 base, with 7 bases spanning the gap. There are 14 residues in the CDR3. Germline assignment: CDR1 SGHNT and CDR2 YENEEA. CDR3 DNA sequence: TGTGCCAGCAGCTTAGGTCGAGGGAACACTGAAGCTTTCTTT. Its translation is CASSLGRGNTEAFF.

A word on this clone: One end of the junction varies from germline; a read error may be responsible. The genes are TRBV7-9 and TRBJ1-5; 10 bases are a match to TRBD1. Germline V gene lookup returns CDR1 SEHNR and CDR2 FQNEAQ (reference sequence). The CDR3 spans 17 residues. CDR3 in DNA: TGTTCCAGCAGCTCGACTCGACAGGGGGCTTACAATCAGCCCCAGCATTTT. This translates into CSSSSTRQGAYNQPQHF.

The V gene is TRBV30, the J gene TRBJ2-5, with a weak D call TRBD1 (6 bases). Germline V gene data show CDR1 as GTSNPN and CDR2 as SVGIG (reference sequence). This CDR3 comprises 15 residues. Trimming took 0 bases from V and 1 from J, leaving 12 bases between them. The CDR3 DNA reads as TGTGCCTGGAGTGTACCGACAGGATCCCAAGAGACCCAGTACTTC. This translates into CAWSVPTGSQETQYF.

In this sample, this clone turned up once. This chain connects TRBV7-2 to TRBJ2-1; 7 nucleotides agree with TRBD1. The V gene end was trimmed by 2 bases and the J gene end by 9 bases; junction bases not matched to a gene: 1. Germline assignment: CDR1 SGHTA and CDR2 FQGNSA. The CDR3 spans 12 residues. The CDR3 protein is CASSLSGGEQFF. CDR3 sequence (DNA): TGTGCCAGCAGCTTATCAGGGGGTGAGCAGTTCTTC.

The chain uses TRBV27 and TRBJ1-1, with TRBD1 matching 7 bases. The CDR3 has 13 amino acids. The J segment lost 5 bases and the V segment lost 4 bases, leaving 4 bases of the junction unmatched. Germline loops: CDR1 MNHEY, CDR2 SMNVEV (reference sequence). As DNA, the CDR3 is TGTGCCAGCAGTTATAGACAGGGAACTGAAGCTTTCTTT. This gives the protein CASSYRQGTEAFF.

The chain couples TRBV6-5 to TRBJ1-1; D gene ambiguous. V lost 2 bases and J 10 bases, leaving 11 bases between the germline ends. Germline V gives CDR1 MNHEY, CDR2 SVGAGI. The CDR3 has 12 amino acids. The CDR3 protein is CASSYGDRRAFF. The CDR3 region has the DNA TGTGCCAGCAGTTACGGTGATCGGAGAGCTTTCTTT.

This chain uses TRBV5-4 with TRBJ2-5; D remains ambiguous. Trimming took off 4 bases at V and 1 base at J, with 17 bases between the two ends. The germline CDR1 and CDR2 sequences are SGHNT and YYREEE (reference sequence). The CDR3 covers 16 residues. The CDR3 DNA reads as TGTGCCAGCAGCCCCTCCTTTTTCCGAGCCCAAGAGACCCAGTACTTC. It yields the protein CASSPSFFRAQETQYF.

This rearrangement joins TRBV5-4 to TRBJ2-3; 11 bases align to TRBD2. The V and J ends lost 4 bases and 1 base, in that order; junction bases with no gene match: 11. The CDR3 has 18 amino acids. Germline-derived CDR1 and CDR2 are SGHNT and YYREEE (reference sequence). CDR3 DNA: TGTGCCAGCAGCGGAGGACTAGCGGGCGTCCCGGGCACAGATACGCAGTATTTT. Residues: CASSGGLAGVPGTDTQYF.

This chain uses TRBV6-5 with TRBJ2-2; 10 positions match TRBD1. Per the germline V gene, CDR1 is MNHEY and CDR2 is SVGAGI. Losses at the gene ends were 8 bases for V and 6 bases for J; bases not matched to a gene: 3. This CDR3 region has 13 residues. CDR3 coding DNA: TGTGCCAGCGGGACAGGGGTCGCCGGGGAGCTGTTTTTT. Its protein product is CASGTGVAGELFF.

The chain has TRBV9 and TRBJ2-2; unclear D gene. Germline values: CDR1 SGDLS, CDR2 YYNGEE. The CDR3 is made up of 15 amino acids. Deletions cut 0 bases from V and 3 bases from J, with 9 bases between. The CDR3 nucleotides read TGTGCCAGCAGCGTAGTCCCGGGTTACACCGGGGAGCTGTTTTTT. Translation gives CASSVVPGYTGELFF.

The rearrangement uses TRBV7-3 and TRBJ1-1, with a weak D call TRBD1 (6 bases). The CDR3 length is 14 residues. The V end was cut by 5 bases, the J end by 1 base, with 11 bases between. Germline CDR1 reads SGHTA; CDR2 reads FQGTGA. In DNA, the CDR3 is TGTGCCAGCAGCCCCACGACAGGGAACACTGAAGCTTTCTTT. This gives the protein CASSPTTGNTEAFF.

The chain couples TRBV5-1 to TRBJ1-4, with 10 positions matching TRBD1. Germline V gives CDR1 SGHRS, CDR2 YFSETQ. With V trimmed by 0 bases and J by 8 bases, 7 bases remained unmatched. CDR3 length: 16 amino acids. In nucleotides, the CDR3 is TGCGCCAGCAGCTTGGGCGGCCGGGGACAGGGGGAAAAACTGTTTTTT. Translated: CASSLGGRGQGEKLFF. Full variable domain (rest looked up from reference TRBV5-1 and TRBJ1-4): KAGVTQTPRYLIKTRGQQVTLSCSPISGHRSVSWYQQTPGQGLQFLFEYFSETQRNKGNFPGRFSGRQFSNSRSEMNVSTLELGDSALYLCASSLGGRGQGEKLFFGSGTQLSVL.

The rearrangement links TRBV7-9 to TRBJ1-6, with 10 bases matching TRBD1. The CDR3 is 17 residues long. Trimming removed 4 bases from V and 7 bases from J; junction bases left unmatched: 10. Germline V gene data show CDR1 as SEHNR and CDR2 as FQNEAQ (reference sequence). CDR3: CASSSLTGGSPNSPLHF. Written as DNA, the CDR3 is TGTGCCAGCAGCTCCTTGACAGGGGGCTCCCCAAATTCACCCCTCCACTTT.

The chain employs TRBV7-3 and TRBJ2-5; 7 bases are shared with TRBD1. The V gene's germline CDR1 is SGHTA and CDR2 FQGTGA. CDR3 length equals 13 residues. After removal of 5 bases from V and 11 bases from J, the junction contained 11 bases not matched to a gene. In nucleotides, the CDR3 is TGTGCCAGCAGCCCACGGGACAGTTCGACGCAGTACTTC. It yields the protein CASSPRDSSTQYF.

This chain links TRBV6-1 with TRBJ1-6, with 7 bases lining up with TRBD1. CDR3 length: 15 residues. Unmatched junction bases numbered 6, after V lost 1 base and J lost 9 bases. Per germline, CDR1 MNHNS and CDR2 SASEGT. The CDR3 reads CASSEGQGRPSPLHF. The CDR3 nucleotides read TGTGCCAGCAGTGAAGGACAGGGTAGACCTTCACCCCTCCACTTT.

This clone was found once. The chain has TRBV6-1 and TRBJ2-5, with D unclear. V lost 4 bases to trimming and J lost 5 bases, with 8 bases between them. Germline CDR1 MNHNS, CDR2 SASEGT. The CDR3 totals 12 residues. CDR3 amino acids: CASSAIRETQYF. In nucleotides, the CDR3 is TGTGCCAGCAGTGCAATCCGGGAGACCCAGTACTTC.